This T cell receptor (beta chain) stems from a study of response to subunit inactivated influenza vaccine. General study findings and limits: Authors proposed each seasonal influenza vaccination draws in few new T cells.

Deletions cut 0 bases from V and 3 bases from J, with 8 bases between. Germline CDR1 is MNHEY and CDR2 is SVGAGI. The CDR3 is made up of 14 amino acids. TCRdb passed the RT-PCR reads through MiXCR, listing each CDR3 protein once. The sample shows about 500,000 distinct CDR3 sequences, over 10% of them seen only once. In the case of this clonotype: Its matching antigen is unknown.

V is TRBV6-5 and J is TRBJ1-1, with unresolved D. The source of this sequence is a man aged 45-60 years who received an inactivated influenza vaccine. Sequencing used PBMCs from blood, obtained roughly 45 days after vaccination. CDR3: CASSYSRQHTEAFF. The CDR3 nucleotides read TGTGCCAGCAGTTACTCCCGACAACACACTGAAGCTTTCTTT.